This T cell receptor beta chain is from a study of T-cell reconstitution after alpha-beta-depleted transplantation in children. This clonotype was recorded at least ten times. There are 13 residues in the CDR3. V was cut by 6 bases and J by 2 bases, with 10 bases left in between. Unique molecular identifiers were incorporated during preparation of the TCRbeta library. MiXCR, run by TCRdb on the PCR reads, gives a single entry per CDR3 protein. Of 640,000 or so distinct CDR3 sequences listed, 15% to 20% were seen once; the top ten hold 1.1%. Sequences were derived from PBMCs from the stem cell graft donor, sampled from the stem cell graft. V gene TRBV12-3 or TRBV12-4 combines with J gene TRBJ1-1, with D unresolved. The sequence came from a human donor who donated a stem cell graft to a child with acute myeloid leukemia. The CDR3 coding sequence is TGTGCCAGCAGCTCGGACCTTAACACTGAAGCTTTCTTT. Translating it yields CASSSDLNTEAFF.